The rows below give T cell receptor beta chains drawn from one sample of a study of T cell responses to AZD1222 COVID-19 vaccine. Sequenced by immunoSEQ multiplex PCR; TCRdb stores in-frame clones only, minus some. The sample holds some 25,000 clones; roughly nine tenths are singletons and the top ten take more than 7.5%. This specimen was peripheral blood, taken 28 days after the second AZD1222 dose. These receptors were taken from an adult who received the AZD1222 COVID-19 vaccine. The CDR3 runs from the conserved cysteine through the conserved F or W. Each record gives: D gene, J gene, clone size, CDR3 length, V gene, CDR3 protein, CDR3 DNA. The D gene is left open where the match is weak. Only part of the rows carry a size: once, few, many, or a class if the clone is expanded.

>TRBD1|TRBJ1-5|.|14|TRBV2
CASSVLTGDQPQHF
TGTGCCAGCAGTGTTCTGACAGGGGATCAGCCCCAGCATTTT
>.|TRBJ2-7|.|14|TRBV6-5
CASRPQQWGHEQYF
TGTGCCAGCAGACCGCAACAGTGGGGGCACGAGCAGTACTTC
>.|TRBJ2-5|.|16|TRBV19
CASSIERDGVTETQYF
TGTGCCAGTAGTATAGAAAGGGACGGGGTTACAGAGACCCAGTACTTC
>.|TRBJ1-1|.|10|TRBV20-1
CRGRNTEAFF
TGTAGGGGGAGAAACACTGAAGCTTTCTTT
>.|TRBJ1-6|few|14|TRBV10-3
CATASGAGNSPLHF
TGTGCCACCGCCTCCGGGGCCGGTAATTCACCCCTCCACTTT
>.|TRBJ2-4|.|13|TRBV24-1
CATGGGDRNIQYF
TGTGCCACCGGCGGCGGGGACAGAAACATTCAGTACTTC
>.|TRBJ1-2|.|15|TRBV15
CATSRGTTGGYGYTF
TGTGCCACCAGCAGAGGGACAACAGGAGGCTATGGCTACACCTTC
>.|TRBJ2-5|.|16|TRBV5-1
CASSWDQAYSQETQYF
TGCGCCAGCAGCTGGGACCAAGCCTACTCTCAAGAGACCCAGTACTTC
>.|TRBJ1-2|.|12|TRBV29-1
CSSGGLGYGYTF
TGCAGTTCGGGGGGGCTCGGCTATGGCTACACCTTC
>.|TRBJ2-7|.|14|TRBV30
CAWGRWDRLYEQYF
TGTGCCTGGGGGAGGTGGGACAGACTATACGAGCAGTACTTC
>TRBD2|TRBJ2-7|.|16|TRBV5-4
CASSLSSRTSDYEQYF
TGTGCCAGCAGCTTGTCGTCAAGGACTAGCGACTACGAGCAGTACTTC
>.|TRBJ2-7|few|14|TRBV5-1
CASSLVAGTYEQYF
TGCGCCAGCAGCTTGGTGGCAGGGACGTACGAGCAGTACTTC
>.|TRBJ1-4|.|11|TRBV28
CASSNLGELFF
TGTGCCAGCAGTAATTTAGGGGAACTGTTTTTT
>TRBD1|TRBJ1-3|once|19|TRBV28
CASSLYFSGTGTSGNTIYF
TGTGCCAGCAGTTTATATTTTAGTGGGACAGGGACCTCTGGAAACACCATATATTTT
>TRBD2|TRBJ2-3|.|15|TRBV18
CASSPRGGASDTQYF
TGTGCCAGCTCACCACGCGGGGGGGCCTCAGATACGCAGTATTTT
>.|TRBJ1-6|.|15|TRBV25-1
CASSESRVGNSPLHF
TGTGCCAGCAGTGAATCTCGGGTCGGCAATTCACCCCTCCACTTT
>.|TRBJ2-1|.|13|TRBV7-7
CASSADSYNEQFF
TGTGCCAGCAGCGCGGACTCGTACAATGAGCAGTTCTTC
>.|TRBJ2-1|once|19|TRBV12-2
CASRLKGRTPNKNVDEQFF
TGTGCAAGTCGCTTAAAAGGGCGGACACCTAATAAGAACGTCGATGAGCAGTTCTTC
>.|TRBJ2-5|.|15|TRBV7-2
CASSFAWGGVETQYF
TGTGCCAGCAGCTTTGCATGGGGGGGCGTCGAGACCCAGTACTTC
>.|TRBJ2-1|.|16|TRBV10-3
CAISEWRDLLYNEQFF
TGTGCCATCAGTGAGTGGAGGGACTTATTGTACAATGAGCAGTTCTTC
>.|TRBJ1-2|.|9|TRBV20-1
CSATPGFAF
TGCAGTGCCACTCCGGGATTCGCTTTC
>.|TRBJ1-6|once|15|TRBV5-8
CASSKRTGSNSPLHF
TGTGCCAGCAGCAAAAGGACGGGCAGTAATTCACCCCTCCACTTT
>.|TRBJ2-5|.|12|TRBV6-5
CASGEQGFSQYF
TGTGCCAGCGGAGAACAGGGCTTTTCCCAGTACTTC
>TRBD1|TRBJ2-7|.|14|TRBV5-1
CASSLGTGGFEQYF
TGCGCCAGCAGCTTGGGGACAGGGGGCTTCGAGCAGTACTTC
>.|TRBJ2-5|.|17|TRBV7-9
CASSPTRFGGRRETQYF
TGTGCCAGCAGCCCAACCCGGTTCGGGGGGCGGCGAGAGACCCAGTACTTC
>TRBD1|TRBJ1-3|.|18|TRBV3-1/TRBV3-2
CASSQIGTAKLSGNTIYF
TGTGCCAGCAGCCAGATAGGGACAGCGAAACTCTCTGGAAACACCATATATTTT
>.|TRBJ2-1|.|12|TRBV6-6
CASSYSQDEQFF
TGTGCCAGCAGTTACTCCCAGGATGAGCAGTTCTTC
>TRBD1|TRBJ1-3|.|13|TRBV19
CASSRDSGNTIYF
TGTGCCAGTAGCCGGGACAGTGGAAACACCATATATTTT
>.|TRBJ1-5|once|15|TRBV2
CASSETQGGNQPQHF
TGTGCCAGCAGTGAAACGCAGGGTGGCAATCAGCCCCAGCATTTT
>.|TRBJ1-2|.|14|TRBV6-5
CASSYSSSHYGYTF
TGTGCCAGCAGTTACTCGTCCAGCCACTATGGCTACACCTTC
>.|TRBJ2-5|once|16|TRBV2
CATLPPQAGYKETQYF
TGTGCCACCCTTCCCCCCCAGGCAGGTTACAAAGAGACCCAGTACTTC
>TRBD2|TRBJ2-4|few|16|TRBV15
CATSEERGAVGNIQYF
TGTGCCACCAGCGAAGAGCGGGGGGCGGTGGGAAACATTCAGTACTTC
>TRBD1|TRBJ1-3|.|15|TRBV4-2
CASRETGSSGNTIYF
TGTGCCAGCAGGGAGACAGGGAGCTCTGGAAACACCATATATTTT
>.|TRBJ1-1|.|12|TRBV28
CASSLSKTEAFF
TGTGCCAGCAGTTTAAGCAAAACTGAAGCTTTCTTT
>.|TRBJ2-3|.|16|TRBV2
CASRRQGGGHTDTQYF
TGTGCCAGCAGGAGACAGGGAGGAGGGCACACAGATACGCAGTATTTT
>TRBD1|TRBJ1-1|.|13|TRBV7-2
CASSPRQGAAAFF
TGTGCCAGCAGCCCGAGACAGGGGGCGGCTGCTTTCTTT
>.|TRBJ1-1|.|13|TRBV7-3
CASSRNQNTEAFF
TGTGCCAGCAGCCGCAACCAGAACACTGAAGCTTTCTTT
>TRBD2|TRBJ2-7|.|12|TRBV6-4
CARGGSGYEQYF
TGTGCCCGGGGGGGGTCCGGCTACGAGCAGTACTTC
>.|TRBJ1-1|.|14|TRBV28
CASSLTQVDTEAFF
TGTGCCAGCAGTTTAACCCAGGTAGACACTGAAGCTTTCTTT
>.|TRBJ2-2|.|14|TRBV5-4
CASSQPDTAGELFF
TGTGCCAGCAGCCAACCGGACACAGCCGGGGAGCTGTTTTTT
>TRBD1|TRBJ1-2|.|13|TRBV28
CASSLGTGIGYTF
TGTGCCAGCAGTTTAGGGACAGGGATCGGCTACACCTTC
>.|TRBJ1-2|.|14|TRBV30
CAWSGAGRTYGYTF
TGTGCCTGGAGTGGTGCAGGGAGGACCTATGGCTACACCTTC
>.|TRBJ1-5|.|15|TRBV6-5
CASRLRAFSNQPQHF
TGTGCCAGCAGACTCCGGGCCTTTAGCAATCAGCCCCAGCATTTT
>.|TRBJ1-3|few|14|TRBV5-4
CASSLDETGNTIYF
TGTGCCAGCAGCTTGGATGAAACTGGAAACACCATATATTTT
>.|TRBJ2-7|.|13|TRBV12-3/TRBV12-4
CASSLVQGSEQYF
TGTGCCAGCAGTTTAGTACAGGGTTCCGAGCAGTACTTC
>.|TRBJ2-7|.|20|TRBV5-1
CASSLRDIGGGIDLNYEQYF
TGCGCCAGCAGCTTACGGGATATTGGGGGTGGAATCGACCTTAACTACGAGCAGTACTTC
>.|TRBJ2-7|once|14|TRBV29-1
CSVAGGRGPYEQYF
TGCAGCGTGGCTGGGGGGCGGGGGCCCTACGAGCAGTACTTC
>TRBD2|TRBJ2-5|.|16|TRBV10-3
CAISEPRLAGRETQYF
TGTGCCATCAGTGAGCCTCGACTAGCGGGGAGGGAGACCCAGTACTTC
>.|TRBJ1-2|.|14|TRBV11-2
CASRAGDLSRGYTF
TGTGCCAGCAGAGCCGGGGACCTCTCCCGCGGCTACACCTTC